These T cell receptor beta chains were read from a single sample in a study of shared clonotypes between healthy human individuals. TCRdb's copy holds only in-frame clones and misses some; the assay was immunoSEQ multiplex PCR. Among millions of clones listed, 85% to 95% were seen once. The source material was naive CD8+ T cells from PBMCs. The receptors were sampled from a man younger than 35 in good health. Some clones in this sample may be carry-over from other donors' samples. Both conserved end residues are part of each CDR3. A D gene is named only where the DNA matches it firmly. Part of the rows lack a size; the others show once, few, many or a class for expanded clones.

abundance | j_gene | len | d_gene | v_gene | CDR3aa | CDR3nt
NA | TRBJ1-2 | 17 | TRBD1 | TRBV27 | CASSPGQGTPPGYGYTF | TGTGCCAGCAGCCCTGGACAGGGGACTCCGCCCGGCTATGGCTACACCTTC
NA | TRBJ1-2 | 14 | NA | TRBV27 | CASSPWDGNYGYTF | TGTGCCAGCAGTCCCTGGGACGGCAACTATGGCTACACCTTC
once | TRBJ2-7 | 14 | TRBD1 | TRBV10-1 | CASSTGTGLTEQYF | TGCGCCAGCAGCACCGGGACAGGGTTGACCGAGCAGTACTTC
NA | TRBJ2-7 | 12 | NA | TRBV7-9 | CASSLGGGEQYF | TGTGCCAGCAGCTTAGGCGGCGGTGAGCAGTACTTC
NA | TRBJ1-1 | 17 | NA | TRBV9 | CASSNPPGHGMNTEAFF | TGTGCCAGCAGCAATCCCCCGGGACACGGGATGAACACTGAAGCTTTCTTT
NA | TRBJ1-1 | 13 | NA | TRBV6-5 | CASSAQGYTEAFF | TGTGCCAGCAGTGCCCAGGGTTACACTGAAGCTTTCTTT
NA | TRBJ2-5 | 15 | TRBD1 | TRBV28 | CATGKGDRDRETQYF | TGTGCCACCGGGAAGGGAGACAGGGATCGAGAGACCCAGTACTTC
once | TRBJ1-1 | 14 | TRBD1 | TRBV6-6 | CASSRTGQGPEAFF | TGTGCCAGCAGTCGAACGGGACAGGGCCCTGAAGCTTTCTTT
NA | TRBJ2-2 | 14 | NA | TRBV6-5 | CASSYYQLTGELFF | TGTGCCAGCAGTTACTACCAACTCACCGGGGAGCTGTTTTTT
NA | TRBJ2-2 | 16 | NA | TRBV18 | CASSPGIRTNTGELFF | TGTGCCAGCTCACCGGGGATTAGGACGAACACCGGGGAGCTGTTTTTT
NA | TRBJ2-2 | 13 | NA | TRBV9 | CASSLRADGELFF | TGTGCCAGCAGCTTACGAGCGGACGGGGAGCTGTTTTTT
NA | TRBJ2-1 | 16 | TRBD2 | TRBV6-1 | CASSEELANSYNEQFF | TGTGCCAGCAGTGAAGAACTAGCGAACTCCTACAATGAGCAGTTCTTC
NA | TRBJ2-7 | 17 | TRBD1 | TRBV7-8 | CASSPGQGTLLGREQYF | TGTGCCAGCAGCCCGGGACAGGGGACCCTCCTAGGTCGGGAGCAGTACTTC
NA | TRBJ2-1 | 16 | NA | TRBV6-4 | CASSVTVQRVYNEQFF | TGTGCCAGCAGTGTCACAGTCCAGCGGGTATACAATGAGCAGTTCTTC
NA | TRBJ2-1 | 18 | TRBD2 | TRBV11-2 | CASSLAWASGSLGNEQFF | TGTGCCAGCAGCTTAGCTTGGGCTAGCGGGAGCTTGGGCAATGAGCAGTTCTTC
NA | TRBJ1-1 | 15 | NA | TRBV4-1 | CASSHRALGDTEAFF | TGCGCCAGCAGCCACAGGGCCTTGGGGGACACTGAAGCTTTCTTT
NA | TRBJ2-7 | 12 | NA | TRBV7-6 | CASSLGGREQYF | TGTGCCAGCAGCTTAGGGGGTAGAGAGCAGTACTTC
NA | TRBJ2-7 | 13 | TRBD1 | TRBV28 | CASSPFTGVEQYF | TGTGCCAGCAGTCCCTTCACAGGGGTCGAGCAGTACTTC
NA | TRBJ1-2 | 15 | NA | TRBV5-6 | CASTSGFLAGKGYTF | TGTGCCAGCACCTCCGGGTTCTTAGCAGGCAAGGGCTACACCTTC
NA | TRBJ2-7 | 18 | TRBD2 | TRBV13 | CASSLASGSTKGSYEQYF | TGTGCCAGCAGCTTAGCTAGCGGGAGTACTAAGGGCTCCTACGAGCAGTACTTC